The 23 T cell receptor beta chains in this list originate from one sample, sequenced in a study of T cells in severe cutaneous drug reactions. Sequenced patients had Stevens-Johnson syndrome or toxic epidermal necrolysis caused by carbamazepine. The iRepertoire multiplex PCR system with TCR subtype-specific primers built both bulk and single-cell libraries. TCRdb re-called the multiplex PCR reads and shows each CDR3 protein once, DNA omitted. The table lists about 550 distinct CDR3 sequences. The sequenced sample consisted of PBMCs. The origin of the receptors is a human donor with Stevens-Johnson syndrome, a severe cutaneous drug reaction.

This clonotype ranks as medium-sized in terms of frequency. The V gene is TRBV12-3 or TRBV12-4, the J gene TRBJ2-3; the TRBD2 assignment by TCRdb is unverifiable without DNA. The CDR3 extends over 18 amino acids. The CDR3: CASPQGKVASGTGDTQYF.

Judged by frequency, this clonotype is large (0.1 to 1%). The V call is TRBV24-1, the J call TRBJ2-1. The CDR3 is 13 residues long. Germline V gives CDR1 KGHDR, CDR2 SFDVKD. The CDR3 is CATSDLYYNEQFF.

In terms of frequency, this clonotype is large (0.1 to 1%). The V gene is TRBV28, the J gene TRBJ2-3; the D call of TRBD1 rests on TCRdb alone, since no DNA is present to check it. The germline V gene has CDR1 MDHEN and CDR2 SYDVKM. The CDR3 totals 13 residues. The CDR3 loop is CASRGTPTDTQYF.

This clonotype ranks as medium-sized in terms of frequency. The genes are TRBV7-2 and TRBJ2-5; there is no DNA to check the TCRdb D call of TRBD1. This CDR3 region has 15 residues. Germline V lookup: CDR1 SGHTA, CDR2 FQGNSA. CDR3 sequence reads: CASSRSQGGGETQYF.

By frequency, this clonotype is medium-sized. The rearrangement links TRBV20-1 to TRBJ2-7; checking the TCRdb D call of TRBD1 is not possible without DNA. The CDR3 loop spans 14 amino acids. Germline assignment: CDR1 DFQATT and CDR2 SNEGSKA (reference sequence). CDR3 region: CSARERGVPYEQYF.

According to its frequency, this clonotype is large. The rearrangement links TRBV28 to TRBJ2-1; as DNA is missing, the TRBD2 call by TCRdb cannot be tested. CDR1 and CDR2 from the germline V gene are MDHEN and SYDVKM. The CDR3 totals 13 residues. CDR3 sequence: CASSLAGGLYQFF.

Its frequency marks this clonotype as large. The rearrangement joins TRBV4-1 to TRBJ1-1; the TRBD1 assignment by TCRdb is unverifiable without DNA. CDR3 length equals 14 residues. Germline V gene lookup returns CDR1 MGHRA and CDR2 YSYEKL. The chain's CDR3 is CASSQAGVNTEAFF.

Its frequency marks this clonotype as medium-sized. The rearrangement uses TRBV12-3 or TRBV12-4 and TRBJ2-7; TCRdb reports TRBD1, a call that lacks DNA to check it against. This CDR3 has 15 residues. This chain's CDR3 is CASSQVQGVSYEQYF.

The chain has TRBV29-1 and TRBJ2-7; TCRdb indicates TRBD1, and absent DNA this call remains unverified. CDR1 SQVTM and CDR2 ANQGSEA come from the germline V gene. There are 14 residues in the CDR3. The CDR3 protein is CSVVTAPATYEQYF.

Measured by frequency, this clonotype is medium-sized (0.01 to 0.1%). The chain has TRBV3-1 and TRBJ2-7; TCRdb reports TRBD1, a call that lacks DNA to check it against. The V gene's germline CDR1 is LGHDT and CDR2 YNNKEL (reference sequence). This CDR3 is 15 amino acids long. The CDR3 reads CASSQAQQGDGEQYF.

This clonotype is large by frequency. The CDR3 sequence is CASSQESFYNEQFF. This sequence joins TRBV3-1 and TRBJ2-1. CDR1 LGHDT and CDR2 YNNKEL come from the germline V gene (reference sequence). This CDR3 contains 14 residues.

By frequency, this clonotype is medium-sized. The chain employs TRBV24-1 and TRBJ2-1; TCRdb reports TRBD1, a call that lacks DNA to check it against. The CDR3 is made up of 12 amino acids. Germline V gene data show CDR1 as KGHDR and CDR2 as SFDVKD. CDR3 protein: CATSDWGREQFF.

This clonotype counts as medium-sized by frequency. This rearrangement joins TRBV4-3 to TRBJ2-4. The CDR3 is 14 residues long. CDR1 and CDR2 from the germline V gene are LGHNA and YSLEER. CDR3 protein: CASSQGVTKNIQYF.

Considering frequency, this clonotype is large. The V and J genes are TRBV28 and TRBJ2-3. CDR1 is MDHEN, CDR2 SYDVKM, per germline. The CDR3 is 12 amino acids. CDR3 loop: CASSLSSDTQYF. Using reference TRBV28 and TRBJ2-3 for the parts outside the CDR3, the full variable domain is DVKVTQSSRYLVKRTGEKVFLECVQDMDHENMFWYRQDPGLGLRLIYFSYDVKMKEKGDIPEGYSVSREKKERFSLILESASTNQTSMYLCASSLSSDTQYFGPGTRLTVL.

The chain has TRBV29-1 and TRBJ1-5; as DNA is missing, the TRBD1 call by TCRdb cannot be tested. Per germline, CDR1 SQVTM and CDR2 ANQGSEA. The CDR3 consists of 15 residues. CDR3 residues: CSVEETGGPGQPQHF.

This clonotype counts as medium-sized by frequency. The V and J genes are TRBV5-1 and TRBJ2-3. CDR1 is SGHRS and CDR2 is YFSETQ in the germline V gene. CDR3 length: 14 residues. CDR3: CASSLEVDTDTQYF.

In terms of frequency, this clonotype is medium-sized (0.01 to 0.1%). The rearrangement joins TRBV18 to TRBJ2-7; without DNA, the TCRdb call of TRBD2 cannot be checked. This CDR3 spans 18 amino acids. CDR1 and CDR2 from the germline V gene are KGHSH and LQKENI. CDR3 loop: CASSPQLAGGPLSYEQYF.

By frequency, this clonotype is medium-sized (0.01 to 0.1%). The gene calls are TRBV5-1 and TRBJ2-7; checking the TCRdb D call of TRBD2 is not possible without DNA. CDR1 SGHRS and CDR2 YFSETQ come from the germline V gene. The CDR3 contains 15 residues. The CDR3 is CASSRGLAGGGEQYF.

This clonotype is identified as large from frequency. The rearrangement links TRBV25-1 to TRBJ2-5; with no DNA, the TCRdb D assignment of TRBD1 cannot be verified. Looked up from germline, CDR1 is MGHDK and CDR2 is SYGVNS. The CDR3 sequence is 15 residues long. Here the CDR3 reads CASSEFPGQVETQYF.

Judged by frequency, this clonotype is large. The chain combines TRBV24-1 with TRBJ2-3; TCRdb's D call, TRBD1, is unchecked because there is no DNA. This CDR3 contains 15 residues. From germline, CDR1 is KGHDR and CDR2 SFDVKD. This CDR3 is CATGNRQGGTDTQYF.

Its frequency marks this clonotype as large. CDR3 region: CASSLWSGDNQPQHF. The rearrangement joins TRBV7-9 to TRBJ1-5. Germline assignment: CDR1 SEHNR and CDR2 FQNEAQ (reference sequence). This CDR3 is 15 amino acids long.

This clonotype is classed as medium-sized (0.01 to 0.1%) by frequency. The CDR3 here is CASSSGWHLYEQYF. The J gene is TRBJ2-7, the V gene TRBV28. The CDR3 length is 14 residues. CDR1 and CDR2 (germline): MDHEN, SYDVKM.

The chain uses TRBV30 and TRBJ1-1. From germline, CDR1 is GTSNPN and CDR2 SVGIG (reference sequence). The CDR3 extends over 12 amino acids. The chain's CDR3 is CAWRGQNTEAFF. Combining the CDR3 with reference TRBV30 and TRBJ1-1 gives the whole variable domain SQTIHQWPATLVQPVGSPLSLECTVEGTSNPNLYWYRQAAGRGLQLLFYSVGIGQISSEVPQNLSASRPQDRQFILSSKKLLLSDSGFYLCAWRGQNTEAFFGQGTRLTVV.